Only a few counts were recorded for the clone carrying this TCR beta chain. This entry comes from a study of PD-L1 blockade in urothelial cancer. Study-wide context: Prior chemotherapy in patients spanned 0 to 3 regimens. Blood underwent analysis 3 weeks (second dose) and 6 weeks after treatment began.

Noted time point: pretreatment peripheral blood. Sequencing was performed with immunoSEQ multiplex PCR; in TCRdb, only in-frame clones are kept and a portion is missing. Of about 43,000 clones listed, 70% to 90% are singletons. The CDR3 spans 13 residues. The V gene lost 0 bases and the J gene lost 1 base, with 3 bases spanning the gap. CDR1 is SEHNR and CDR2 is FQNEAQ in the germline V gene (reference sequence). Sequencing was performed on PBMCs, taken around atezolizumab (anti-PD-L1) treatment. V and J are TRBV7-9 and TRBJ1-1; no definite D call. The receptor's source is a man in his fifties or sixties with urothelial cancer. CDR3: CASSLAGNTEAFF. The CDR3 DNA reads TGTGCCAGCAGCTTAGCCGGGAACACTGAAGCTTTCTTT.